What follows is one T cell receptor (beta chain) and its context. This record belongs to a study of blood T cell repertoires in COVID-19. Per the original methods: Reference gene primer amplification in the assay estimated nucleated cell counts. Sequencing was performed with immunoSEQ multiplex PCR; in TCRdb, only in-frame clones are kept and a portion is missing. D and trimming were read from the DNA, whereas the V and J calls and clone size are those reported in that table. The sample includes roughly 230,000 clones, around 81% of them seen just once. There are 16 residues in the CDR3. The V gene's germline CDR1 is SQVTM and CDR2 ANQGSEA. With 4 bases clipped from V and 4 bases from J, the junction kept 13 bases outside the gene matches.

The clonotype originates from a man aged 45 to 65 who had recovered from COVID-19. The chain links TRBV29-1 to TRBJ1-2; TRBD1 agrees at 9 bases. The specimen was PBMCs or T cells enriched from blood (not recorded which). The CDR3 sequence: CSVAPGQGGRSYGYTF. As DNA, the CDR3 is TGCAGCGTTGCTCCGGGACAGGGAGGACGGAGCTATGGCTACACCTTC.